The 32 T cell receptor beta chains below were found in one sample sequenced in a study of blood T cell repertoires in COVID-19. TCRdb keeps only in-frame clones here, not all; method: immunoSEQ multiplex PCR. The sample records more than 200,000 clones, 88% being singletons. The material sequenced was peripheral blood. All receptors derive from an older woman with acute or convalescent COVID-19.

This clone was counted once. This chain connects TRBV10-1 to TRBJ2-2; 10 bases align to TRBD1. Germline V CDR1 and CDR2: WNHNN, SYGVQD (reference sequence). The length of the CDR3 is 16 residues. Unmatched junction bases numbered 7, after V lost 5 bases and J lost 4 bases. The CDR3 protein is CASSPRDRGRTGELFF. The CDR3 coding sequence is TGCGCCAGCAGTCCCCGGGACAGGGGACGCACCGGGGAGCTGTTTTTT.

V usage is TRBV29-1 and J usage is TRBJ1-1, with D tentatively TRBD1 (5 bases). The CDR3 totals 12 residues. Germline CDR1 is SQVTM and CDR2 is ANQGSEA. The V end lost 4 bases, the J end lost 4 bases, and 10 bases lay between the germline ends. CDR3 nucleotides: TGCAGCGTTGGCCGGGGGTTCACTGAAGCTTTCTTT. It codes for CSVGRGFTEAFF.

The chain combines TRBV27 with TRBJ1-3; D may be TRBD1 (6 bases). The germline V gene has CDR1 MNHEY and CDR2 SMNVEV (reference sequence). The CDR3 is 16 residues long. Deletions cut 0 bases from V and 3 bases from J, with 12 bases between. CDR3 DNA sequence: TGTGCCAGCAGTTTATCAGCAGGGGCGCTTGGAAACACCATATATTTT. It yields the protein CASSLSAGALGNTIYF.

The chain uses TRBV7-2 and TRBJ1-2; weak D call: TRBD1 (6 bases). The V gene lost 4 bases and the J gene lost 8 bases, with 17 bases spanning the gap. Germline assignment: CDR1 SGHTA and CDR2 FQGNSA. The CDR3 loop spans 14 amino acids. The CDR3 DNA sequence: TGTGCCAGCAGCTCGATATCAGGGGTTCGGGGCTACACCTTC. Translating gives CASSSISGVRGYTF.

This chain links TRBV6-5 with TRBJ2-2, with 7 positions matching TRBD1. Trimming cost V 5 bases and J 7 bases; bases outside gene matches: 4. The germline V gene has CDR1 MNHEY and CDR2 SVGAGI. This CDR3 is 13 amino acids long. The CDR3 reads CASSRGLGGELFF. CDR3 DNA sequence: TGTGCCAGCAGTAGGGGGCTGGGCGGGGAGCTGTTTTTT.

CDR3 sequence (DNA): TGTGCCAGCAGAACAGGGCTTGTCGAAAATTCACCCCTCCACTTT. Its translation: CASRTGLVENSPLHF. The chain uses TRBV5-4 and TRBJ1-6; possibly TRBD1 for D (6 bases). Germline CDR1 is SGHNT and CDR2 is YYREEE (reference sequence). Trimming left V 5 bases short and J 7 bases short, with 16 bases between. The CDR3 is 15 amino acids. Based on the CDR3 plus reference TRBV5-4 and TRBJ1-6, the full variable domain is ETGVTQSPTHLIKTRGQQVTLRCSSQSGHNTVSWYQQALGQGPQFIFQYYREEENGRGNFPPRFSGLQFPNYSSELNVNALELDDSALYLCASRTGLVENSPLHFGNGTRLTVT.

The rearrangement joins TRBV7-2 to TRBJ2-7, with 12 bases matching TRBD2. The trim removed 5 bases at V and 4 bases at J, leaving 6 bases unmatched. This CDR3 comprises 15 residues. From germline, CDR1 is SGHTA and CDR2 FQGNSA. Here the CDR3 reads CASSLRLAGVYEQYF. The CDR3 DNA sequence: TGTGCCAGCAGCCTGAGACTAGCGGGAGTTTACGAGCAGTACTTC.

CDR3 DNA sequence: TGTGCCAGCAGCCCATGGACTAGGGGCCAAGAGACCCAGTACTTC. Protein sequence: CASSPWTRGQETQYF. The rearrangement uses TRBV6-5 and TRBJ2-5, with TRBD2 matching over 7 bases. This CDR3 spans 15 amino acids. Germline CDR1 and CDR2: MNHEY and SVGAGI. V shed 6 bases and J 1 base; nucleotides not matched to a gene: 8.

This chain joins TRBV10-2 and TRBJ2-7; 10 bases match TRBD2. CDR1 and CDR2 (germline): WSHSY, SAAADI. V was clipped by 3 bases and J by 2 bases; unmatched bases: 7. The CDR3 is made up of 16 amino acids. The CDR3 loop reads CASSDPTSGSPYEQYF. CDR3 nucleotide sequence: TGCGCCAGCAGTGATCCGACTAGCGGGTCCCCCTACGAGCAGTACTTC.

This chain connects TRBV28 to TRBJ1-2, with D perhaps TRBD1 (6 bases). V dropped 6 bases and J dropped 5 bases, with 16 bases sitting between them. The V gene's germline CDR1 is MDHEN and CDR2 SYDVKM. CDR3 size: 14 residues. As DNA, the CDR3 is TGTGCCAGCAGGACTCGGACAGACACATATGGCTACACCTTC. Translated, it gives CASRTRTDTYGYTF.

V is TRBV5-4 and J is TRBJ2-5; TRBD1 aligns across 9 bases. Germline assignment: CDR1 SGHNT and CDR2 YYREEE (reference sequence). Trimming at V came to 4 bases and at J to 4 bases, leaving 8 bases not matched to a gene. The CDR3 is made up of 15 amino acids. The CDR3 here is CASSRGQGGGETQYF. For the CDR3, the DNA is TGTGCCAGCAGCCGGGGACAGGGCGGGGGAGAGACCCAGTACTTC.

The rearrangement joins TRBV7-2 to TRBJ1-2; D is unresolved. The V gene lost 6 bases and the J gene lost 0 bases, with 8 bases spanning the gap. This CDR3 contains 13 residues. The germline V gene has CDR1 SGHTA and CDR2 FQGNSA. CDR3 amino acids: CASRRVANYGYTF. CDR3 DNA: TGTGCCAGCAGGAGGGTAGCTAACTATGGCTACACCTTC.

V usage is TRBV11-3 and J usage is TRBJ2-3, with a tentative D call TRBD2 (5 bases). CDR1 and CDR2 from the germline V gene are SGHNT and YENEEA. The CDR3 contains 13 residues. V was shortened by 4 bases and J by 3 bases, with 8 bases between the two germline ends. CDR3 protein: CASSYGGTDTQYF. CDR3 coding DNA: TGTGCCAGCAGCTACGGAGGAACAGATACGCAGTATTTT.

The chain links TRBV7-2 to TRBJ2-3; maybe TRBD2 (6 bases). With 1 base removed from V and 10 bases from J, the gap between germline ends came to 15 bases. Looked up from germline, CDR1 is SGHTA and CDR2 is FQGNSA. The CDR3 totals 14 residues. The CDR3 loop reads CASSLVSGSRAQYF. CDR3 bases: TGTGCCAGCAGCTTAGTGTCCGGGAGTAGGGCGCAGTATTTT.

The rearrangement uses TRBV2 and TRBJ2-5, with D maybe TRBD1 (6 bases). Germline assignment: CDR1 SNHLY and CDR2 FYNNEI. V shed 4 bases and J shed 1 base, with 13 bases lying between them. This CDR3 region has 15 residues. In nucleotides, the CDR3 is TGTGCCAGCAGTGCATTAGGGACACTCCAAGAGACCCAGTACTTC. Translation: CASSALGTLQETQYF.

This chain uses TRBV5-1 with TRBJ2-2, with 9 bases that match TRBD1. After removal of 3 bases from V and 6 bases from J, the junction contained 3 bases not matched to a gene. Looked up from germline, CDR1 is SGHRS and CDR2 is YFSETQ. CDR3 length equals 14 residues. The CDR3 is CASSWTGVSGELFF. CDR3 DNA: TGCGCCAGCAGCTGGACAGGGGTCTCCGGGGAGCTGTTTTTT.

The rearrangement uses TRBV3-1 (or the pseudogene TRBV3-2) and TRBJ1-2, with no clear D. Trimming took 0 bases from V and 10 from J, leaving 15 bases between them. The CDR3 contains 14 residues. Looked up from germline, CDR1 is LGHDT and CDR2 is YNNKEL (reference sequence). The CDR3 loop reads CASSQEWVGSDYTF. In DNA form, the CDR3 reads TGTGCCAGCAGCCAAGAGTGGGTCGGGAGTGACTACACCTTC.

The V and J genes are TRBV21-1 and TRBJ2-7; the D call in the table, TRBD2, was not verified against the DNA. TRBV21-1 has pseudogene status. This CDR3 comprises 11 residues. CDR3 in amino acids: CASNRSPEQYF. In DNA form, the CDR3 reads TGTGCCAGCAACCGGTCACCCGAGCAGTACTTC.

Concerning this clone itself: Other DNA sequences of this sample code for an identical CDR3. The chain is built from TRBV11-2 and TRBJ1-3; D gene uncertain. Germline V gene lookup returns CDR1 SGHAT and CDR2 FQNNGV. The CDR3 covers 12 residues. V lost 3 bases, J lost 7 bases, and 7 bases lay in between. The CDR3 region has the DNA TGTGCCAGCAGCTTGGTTAGCAACACCATATATTTT. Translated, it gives CASSLVSNTIYF. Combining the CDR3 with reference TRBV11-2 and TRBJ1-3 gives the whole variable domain EAGVAQSPRYKIIEKRQSVAFWCNPISGHATLYWYQQILGQGPKLLIQFQNNGVVDDSQLPKDRFSAERLKGVDSTLKIQPAKLEDSAVYLCASSLVSNTIYFGEGSWLTVV.

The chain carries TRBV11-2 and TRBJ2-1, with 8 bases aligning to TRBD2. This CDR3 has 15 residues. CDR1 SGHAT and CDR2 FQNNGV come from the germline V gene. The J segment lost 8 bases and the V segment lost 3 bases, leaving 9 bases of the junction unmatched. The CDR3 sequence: CASSLAGGRRDEQFF. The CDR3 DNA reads TGTGCCAGCAGCTTGGCTGGCGGGAGGAGAGATGAGCAGTTCTTC.

The CDR3 protein is CASSLSSSGNTIYF. The CDR3 DNA reads TGTGCCAGCAGCTTAAGCAGCTCTGGAAACACCATATATTTT. This chain connects TRBV7-3 to TRBJ1-3; D uncertain. V was trimmed by 1 base and J by 0 bases, leaving 4 bases between them. CDR3 size: 14 residues. The germline V gene has CDR1 SGHTA and CDR2 FQGTGA.

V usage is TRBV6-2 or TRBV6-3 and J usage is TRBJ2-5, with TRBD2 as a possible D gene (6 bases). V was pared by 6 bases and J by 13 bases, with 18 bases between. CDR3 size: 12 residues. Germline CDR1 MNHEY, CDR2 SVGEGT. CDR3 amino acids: CASSMSLAPWYF. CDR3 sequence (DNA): TGTGCCAGCAGCATGTCGCTAGCGCCCTGGTACTTC.

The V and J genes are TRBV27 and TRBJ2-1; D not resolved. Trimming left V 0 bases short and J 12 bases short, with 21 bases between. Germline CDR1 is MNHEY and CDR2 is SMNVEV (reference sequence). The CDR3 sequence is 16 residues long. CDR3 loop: CASSLSRAPSERLQFF. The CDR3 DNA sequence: TGTGCCAGCAGTTTATCTCGCGCCCCAAGCGAGCGACTGCAGTTCTTC.

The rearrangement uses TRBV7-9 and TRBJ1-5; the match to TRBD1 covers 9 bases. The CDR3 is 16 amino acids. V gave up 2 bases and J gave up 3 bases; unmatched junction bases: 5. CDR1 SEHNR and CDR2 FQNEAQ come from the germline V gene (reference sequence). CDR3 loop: CASSLSRTGANQPQHF. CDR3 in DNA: TGTGCCAGCAGCTTATCCCGGACAGGGGCCAATCAGCCCCAGCATTTT.

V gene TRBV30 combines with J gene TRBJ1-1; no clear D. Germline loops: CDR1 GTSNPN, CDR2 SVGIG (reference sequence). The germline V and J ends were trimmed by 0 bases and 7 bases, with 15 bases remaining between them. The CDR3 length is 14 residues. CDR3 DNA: TGTGCCTGGAGTGTACCCAAGATGGCGGTTGAAGCTTTCTTT. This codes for CAWSVPKMAVEAFF. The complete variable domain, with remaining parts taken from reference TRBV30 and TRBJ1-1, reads SQTIHQWPATLVQPVGSPLSLECTVEGTSNPNLYWYRQAAGRGLQLLFYSVGIGQISSEVPQNLSASRPQDRQFILSSKKLLLSDSGFYLCAWSVPKMAVEAFFGQGTRLTVV.

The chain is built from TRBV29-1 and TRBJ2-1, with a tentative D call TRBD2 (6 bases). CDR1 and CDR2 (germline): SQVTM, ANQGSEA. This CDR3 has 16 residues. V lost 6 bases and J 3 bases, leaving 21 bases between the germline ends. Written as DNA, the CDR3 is TGCAGCGTCACACCCTCAAGCGGGTTCGGCTACAATGAGCAGTTCTTC. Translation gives CSVTPSSGFGYNEQFF.

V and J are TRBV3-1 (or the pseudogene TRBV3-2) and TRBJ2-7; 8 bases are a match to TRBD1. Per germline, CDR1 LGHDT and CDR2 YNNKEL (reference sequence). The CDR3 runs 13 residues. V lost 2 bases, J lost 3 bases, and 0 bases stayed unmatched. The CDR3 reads CASSQTGGYEQYF. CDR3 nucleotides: TGTGCCAGCAGCCAAACAGGGGGCTACGAGCAGTACTTC.

This chain's CDR3 is CASSRGQATYNEQFF. CDR3 nucleotide sequence: TGCGCCAGCAGCCGGGGACAGGCCACCTACAATGAGCAGTTCTTC. V is TRBV5-1 and J is TRBJ2-1, with 8 bases identical to TRBD1. The ends lost 4 bases at V and 2 bases at J; junction bases unmatched: 5. The CDR3 is 15 residues long. Germline CDR1 reads SGHRS; CDR2 reads YFSETQ.

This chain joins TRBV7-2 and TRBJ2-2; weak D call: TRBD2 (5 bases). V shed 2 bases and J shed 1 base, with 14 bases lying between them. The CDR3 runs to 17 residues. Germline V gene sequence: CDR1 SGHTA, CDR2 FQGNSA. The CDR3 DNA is TGTGCCAGCAGCTTACGGGATGATTGGGAGAACACCGGGGAGCTGTTTTTT. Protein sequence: CASSLRDDWENTGELFF. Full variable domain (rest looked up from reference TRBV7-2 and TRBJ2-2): GAGVSQSPSNKVTEKGKDVELRCDPISGHTALYWYRQSLGQGLEFLIYFQGNSAPDKSGLPSDRFSAERTGGSVSTLTIQRTQQEDSAVYLCASSLRDDWENTGELFFGEGSRLTVL.

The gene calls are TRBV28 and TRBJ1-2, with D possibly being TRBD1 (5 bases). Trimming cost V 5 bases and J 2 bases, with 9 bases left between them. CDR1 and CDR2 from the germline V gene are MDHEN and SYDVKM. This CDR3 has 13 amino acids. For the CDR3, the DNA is TGTGCCAGCAGTCAGGGTTGGAACTATGGCTACACCTTC. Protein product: CASSQGWNYGYTF.

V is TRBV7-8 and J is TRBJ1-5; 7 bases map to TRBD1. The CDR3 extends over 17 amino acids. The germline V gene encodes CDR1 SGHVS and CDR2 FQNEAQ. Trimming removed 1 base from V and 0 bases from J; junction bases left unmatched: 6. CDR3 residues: CASSLEGTAYSNQPQHF. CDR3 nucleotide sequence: TGTGCCAGCAGCTTAGAAGGGACAGCTTATAGCAATCAGCCCCAGCATTTT.

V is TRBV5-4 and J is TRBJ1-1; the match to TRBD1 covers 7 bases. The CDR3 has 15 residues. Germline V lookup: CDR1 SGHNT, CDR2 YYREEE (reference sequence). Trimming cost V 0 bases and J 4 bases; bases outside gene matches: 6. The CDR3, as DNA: TGTGCCAGCAGCTTGGCCGACAGGGACGGCACTGAAGCTTTCTTT. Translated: CASSLADRDGTEAFF.